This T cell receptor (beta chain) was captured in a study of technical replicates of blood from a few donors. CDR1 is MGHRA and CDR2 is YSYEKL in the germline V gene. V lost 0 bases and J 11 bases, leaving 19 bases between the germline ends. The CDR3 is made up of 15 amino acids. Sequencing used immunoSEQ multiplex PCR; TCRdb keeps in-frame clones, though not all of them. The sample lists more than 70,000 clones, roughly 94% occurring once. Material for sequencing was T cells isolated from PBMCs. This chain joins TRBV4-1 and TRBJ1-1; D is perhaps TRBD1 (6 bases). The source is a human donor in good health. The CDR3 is CASSQDWAGVLRAFF. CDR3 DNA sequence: TGCGCCAGCAGCCAAGATTGGGCAGGGGTACTTCGGGCTTTCTTT.